This T cell receptor beta chain was found in a study of blood T cell repertoires in COVID-19. Across the whole study: Material from acute and convalescent COVID-19 was sourced from the United States, Italy and Spain. The analysed material was cDNA or gDNA that came from T cells, B-cell-depleted T cells, or PBMCs.

Clones were sequenced by immunoSEQ multiplex PCR, and TCRdb holds only the in-frame ones, with some missing. The table lists 150,000 to 200,000 clones, over 75% of them singletons. Looked up from germline, CDR1 is SGHTA and CDR2 is FQGNSA. V dropped 4 bases and J dropped 4; count of bases not matched to a gene: 10. CDR3 length: 15 residues. This clone was picked up a small number of times. The clonotype was recovered from a man aged 60 to 69 who had recovered from COVID-19. The rearrangement uses TRBV7-2 and TRBJ2-7, with 7 bases aligning to TRBD1. The sequenced sample consisted of peripheral blood. CDR3 nucleotide sequence: TGTGCCAGCAGCTCTCGGACAGGTGCAGCGTACGAGCAGTACTTC. Encoded protein: CASSSRTGAAYEQYF.